The rows below give T cell receptor beta chains drawn from one sample of a study of T-cell memory formation after mild COVID-19. TCRdb analysed the 5' RACE reads with MiXCR anew, one entry per CDR3 protein. The table lists 270,000 or so distinct CDR3 sequences, around 15% of them singletons. The source material was PBMCs or a T cell subset sorted from them (not recorded which). The source is a man younger than 35 who had mild COVID-19 (a few samples of this study predate the infection). Cell type and time point are not known. CDR3s include the opening cysteine and the closing phenylalanine or tryptophan. Fields, in order: J gene, D gene, V gene, clone size, CDR3 protein, CDR3 DNA. A D gene is named only where the DNA matches it firmly. The size of a clone is reported for some rows only, either as once, few or many, or as a class for expanded clones.

j_gene: TRBJ2-3
d_gene: .
v_gene: TRBV6-2/TRBV6-3
abundance: few
CDR3aa: CASLLADTQYF
CDR3nt: TGTGCCAGCCTATTAGCAGATACGCAGTATTTT

j_gene: TRBJ2-4
d_gene: .
v_gene: TRBV5-1
abundance: many
CDR3aa: CASSLGRDLGPLAKNIQYF
CDR3nt: TGCGCCAGCAGCTTGGGCCGGGACCTAGGTCCCCTAGCCAAAAACATTCAGTACTTC

j_gene: TRBJ1-1
d_gene: TRBD1
v_gene: TRBV15
abundance: .
CDR3aa: CATSSPGTGRNTEAFF
CDR3nt: TGTGCCACCAGCAGTCCCGGGACAGGGCGGAACACTGAAGCTTTCTTT

j_gene: TRBJ2-2
d_gene: .
v_gene: TRBV7-3
abundance: .
CDR3aa: CASSLTRIPPLFF
CDR3nt: TGTGCCAGCAGCTTAACGCGGATACCCCCACTGTTTTTT

j_gene: TRBJ1-2
d_gene: .
v_gene: TRBV10-3
abundance: .
CDR3aa: CAISESASRPAGYTF
CDR3nt: TGTGCCATCAGTGAGTCGGCCAGCCGTCCGGCTGGCTACACCTTC

j_gene: TRBJ1-2
d_gene: .
v_gene: TRBV5-1
abundance: few
CDR3aa: CASSADGSNYGYTF
CDR3nt: TGCGCCAGCAGCGCAGATGGGTCCAACTATGGCTACACCTTC

j_gene: TRBJ2-7
d_gene: .
v_gene: TRBV27
abundance: few
CDR3aa: CASSLSPPGRYEQYF
CDR3nt: TGTGCCAGCAGTTTATCGCCCCCGGGAAGATACGAGCAGTACTTC

j_gene: TRBJ2-3
d_gene: .
v_gene: TRBV14
abundance: few
CDR3aa: CASSPREPTDTQYF
CDR3nt: TGTGCCAGCAGCCCCCGGGAGCCCACAGATACGCAGTATTTT

j_gene: TRBJ2-3
d_gene: TRBD1
v_gene: TRBV3-1
abundance: .
CDR3aa: CASSQDDRVTDTQYF
CDR3nt: TGTGCCAGCAGCCAAGACGACAGGGTTACAGATACGCAGTATTTT

j_gene: TRBJ1-5
d_gene: .
v_gene: TRBV12-3/TRBV12-4
abundance: .
CDR3aa: CASSLVRRGRGEKPQHF
CDR3nt: TGTGCCAGCAGTTTAGTGCGGCGAGGCCGGGGAGAGAAACCCCAGCATTTT

j_gene: TRBJ2-3
d_gene: .
v_gene: TRBV19
abundance: few
CDR3aa: CASSMLLRGTDTQYF
CDR3nt: TGTGCCAGTAGTATGCTGTTGAGGGGCACAGATACGCAGTATTTT

j_gene: TRBJ2-7
d_gene: .
v_gene: TRBV6-5
abundance: few
CDR3aa: CASSYSGAPDYEQYF
CDR3nt: TGTGCCAGCAGTTACTCGGGGGCACCGGACTACGAGCAGTACTTC

j_gene: TRBJ2-6
d_gene: TRBD2
v_gene: TRBV5-1
abundance: .
CDR3aa: CASSFERGESGANVLTF
CDR3nt: TGCGCCAGCAGCTTTGAGCGGGGGGAGTCTGGGGCCAACGTCCTGACTTTC

j_gene: TRBJ2-5
d_gene: TRBD2
v_gene: TRBV10-3
abundance: few
CDR3aa: CAINGDSGDDETQYF
CDR3nt: TGTGCCATCAATGGGGATAGCGGGGATGACGAGACCCAGTACTTC

j_gene: TRBJ2-1
d_gene: .
v_gene: TRBV6-5
abundance: few
CDR3aa: CASSYRGGGVEQFF
CDR3nt: TGTGCCAGCAGTTATAGGGGCGGGGGCGTCGAGCAGTTCTTC

j_gene: TRBJ1-1
d_gene: .
v_gene: TRBV4-1
abundance: many
CDR3aa: CASSQVEVAAAFF
CDR3nt: TGCGCCAGCAGCCAAGTAGAAGTCGCGGCCGCTTTCTTT

j_gene: TRBJ2-3
d_gene: TRBD1
v_gene: TRBV7-2
abundance: few
CDR3aa: CASSVIQGQGTDTQYF
CDR3nt: TGTGCCAGCAGCGTTATACAGGGGCAGGGCACAGATACGCAGTATTTT

j_gene: TRBJ2-3
d_gene: TRBD1
v_gene: TRBV7-2
abundance: .
CDR3aa: CASSLEGTGTDTQYF
CDR3nt: TGTGCCAGCAGCTTAGAAGGGACAGGGACAGATACGCAGTATTTT

j_gene: TRBJ1-6
d_gene: .
v_gene: TRBV5-1
abundance: .
CDR3aa: CASSVGFKDHSPLHF
CDR3nt: TGCGCCAGCAGTGTGGGGTTTAAGGACCATTCACCCCTCCACTTT

j_gene: TRBJ1-4
d_gene: .
v_gene: TRBV6-6
abundance: few
CDR3aa: CASSYRGENEKLFF
CDR3nt: TGTGCCAGCAGTTACAGGGGGGAAAATGAAAAACTGTTTTTT

j_gene: TRBJ2-1
d_gene: .
v_gene: TRBV6-2/TRBV6-3
abundance: .
CDR3aa: CASSYGAGGPYNEQFF
CDR3nt: TGTGCCAGCAGTTACGGTGCAGGGGGGCCCTACAATGAGCAGTTCTTC

j_gene: TRBJ2-3
d_gene: TRBD2
v_gene: TRBV7-2
abundance: .
CDR3aa: CASSLAPSGGTHTDTQYF
CDR3nt: TGTGCCAGCAGCTTAGCGCCGAGCGGGGGAACCCACACAGATACGCAGTATTTT

j_gene: TRBJ1-6
d_gene: TRBD1
v_gene: TRBV12-3/TRBV12-4
abundance: .
CDR3aa: CASSFSGGYSPLHF
CDR3nt: TGTGCCAGCAGTTTTTCAGGGGGCTATTCACCCCTCCACTTT

j_gene: TRBJ1-5
d_gene: TRBD1
v_gene: TRBV4-1
abundance: few
CDR3aa: CASSQPDRGRNQPQHF
CDR3nt: TGCGCCAGCAGCCAGCCAGACAGGGGACGAAATCAGCCCCAGCATTTT

j_gene: TRBJ2-3
d_gene: .
v_gene: TRBV5-4
abundance: .
CDR3aa: CASSFPAEVGDTQYF
CDR3nt: TGTGCCAGCAGCTTTCCCGCGGAGGTAGGAGATACGCAGTATTTT

j_gene: TRBJ1-2
d_gene: .
v_gene: TRBV3-1
abundance: .
CDR3aa: CASSPAAGYGYTF
CDR3nt: TGTGCCAGCAGCCCCGCTGCCGGCTATGGCTACACCTTC

j_gene: TRBJ2-7
d_gene: TRBD1
v_gene: TRBV6-6
abundance: few
CDR3aa: CASSPGTGGEQYF
CDR3nt: TGTGCCAGCAGTCCGGGGACAGGGGGCGAGCAGTACTTC

j_gene: TRBJ2-3
d_gene: .
v_gene: TRBV24-1
abundance: many
CDR3aa: CATSDNLGGSGDTQYF
CDR3nt: TGTGCCACCAGTGACAATCTAGGTGGGTCGGGAGATACGCAGTATTTT

j_gene: TRBJ2-1
d_gene: TRBD1
v_gene: TRBV6-2/TRBV6-3
abundance: many
CDR3aa: CASTDKDRVSSYNEQFF
CDR3nt: TGTGCCAGCACCGATAAGGACAGGGTGAGCTCCTACAATGAGCAGTTCTTC